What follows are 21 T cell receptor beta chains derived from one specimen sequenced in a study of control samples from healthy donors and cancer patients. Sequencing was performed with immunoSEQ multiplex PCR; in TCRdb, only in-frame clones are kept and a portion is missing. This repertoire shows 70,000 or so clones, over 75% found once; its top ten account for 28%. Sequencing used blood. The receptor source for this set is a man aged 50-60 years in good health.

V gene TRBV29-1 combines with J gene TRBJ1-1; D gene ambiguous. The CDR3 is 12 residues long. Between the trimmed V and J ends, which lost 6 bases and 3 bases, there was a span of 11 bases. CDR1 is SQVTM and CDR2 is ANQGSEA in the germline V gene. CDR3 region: CSVPDVYTEAFF. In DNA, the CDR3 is TGCAGCGTCCCGGACGTATACACTGAAGCTTTCTTT.

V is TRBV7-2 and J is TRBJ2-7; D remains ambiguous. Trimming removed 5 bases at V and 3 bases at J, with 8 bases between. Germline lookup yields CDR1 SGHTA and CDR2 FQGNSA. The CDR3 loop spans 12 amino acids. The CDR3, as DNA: TGTGCCAGCAGCCCGGACCGCTACGAGCAGTACTTC. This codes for CASSPDRYEQYF.

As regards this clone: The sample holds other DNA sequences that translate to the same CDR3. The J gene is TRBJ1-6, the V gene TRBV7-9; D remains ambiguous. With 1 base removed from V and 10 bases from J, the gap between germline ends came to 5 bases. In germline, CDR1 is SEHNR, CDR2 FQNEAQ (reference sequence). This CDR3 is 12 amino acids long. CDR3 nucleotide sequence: TGTGCCAGCAGCTTAGTTGGCTCACCCCTCCACTTT. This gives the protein CASSLVGSPLHF. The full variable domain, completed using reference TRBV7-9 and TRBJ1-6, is DTGVSQNPRHKITKRGQNVTFRCDPISEHNRLYWYRQTLGQGPEFLTYFQNEAQLEKSRLLSDRFSAERPKGSFSTLEIQRTEQGDSAMYLCASSLVGSPLHFGNGTRLTVT.

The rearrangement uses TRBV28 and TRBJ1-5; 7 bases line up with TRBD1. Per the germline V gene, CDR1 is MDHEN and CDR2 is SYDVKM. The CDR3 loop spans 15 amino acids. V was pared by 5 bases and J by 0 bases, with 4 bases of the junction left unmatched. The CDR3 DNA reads TGTGCCAGCAGTATAGGGACAGCTAGCAATCAGCCCCAGCATTTT. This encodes CASSIGTASNQPQHF.

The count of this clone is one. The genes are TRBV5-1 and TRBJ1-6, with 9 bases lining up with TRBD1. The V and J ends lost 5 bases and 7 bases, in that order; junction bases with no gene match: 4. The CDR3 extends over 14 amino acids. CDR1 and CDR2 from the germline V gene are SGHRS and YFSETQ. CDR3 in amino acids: CASRTTGGNSPLHF. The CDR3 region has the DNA TGCGCCAGCAGAACGACAGGGGGAAATTCACCCCTCCACTTT.

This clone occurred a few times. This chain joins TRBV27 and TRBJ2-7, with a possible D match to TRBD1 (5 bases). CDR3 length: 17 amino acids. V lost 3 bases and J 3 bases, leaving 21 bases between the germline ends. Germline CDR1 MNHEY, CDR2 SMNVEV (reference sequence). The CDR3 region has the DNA TGTGCCAGCAGTTTTTGGGTCTCGCCAGACAGTTACTACGAGCAGTACTTC. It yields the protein CASSFWVSPDSYYEQYF.

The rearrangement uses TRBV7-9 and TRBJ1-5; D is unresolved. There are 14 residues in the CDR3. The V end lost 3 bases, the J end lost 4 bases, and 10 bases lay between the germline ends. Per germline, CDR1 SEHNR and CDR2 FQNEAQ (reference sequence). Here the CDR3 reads CASSFLHENQPQHF. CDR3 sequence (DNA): TGTGCCAGCAGCTTTCTACACGAAAATCAGCCCCAGCATTTT. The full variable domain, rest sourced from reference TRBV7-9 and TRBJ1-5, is DTGVSQNPRHKITKRGQNVTFRCDPISEHNRLYWYRQTLGQGPEFLTYFQNEAQLEKSRLLSDRFSAERPKGSFSTLEIQRTEQGDSAMYLCASSFLHENQPQHFGDGTRLSIL.

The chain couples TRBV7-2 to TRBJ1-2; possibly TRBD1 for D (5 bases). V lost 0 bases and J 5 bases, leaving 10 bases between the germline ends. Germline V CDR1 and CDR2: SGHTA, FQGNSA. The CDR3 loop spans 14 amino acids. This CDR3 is CASSLATWGYGYTF. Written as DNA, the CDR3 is TGTGCCAGCAGCTTAGCCACGTGGGGGTATGGCTACACCTTC.

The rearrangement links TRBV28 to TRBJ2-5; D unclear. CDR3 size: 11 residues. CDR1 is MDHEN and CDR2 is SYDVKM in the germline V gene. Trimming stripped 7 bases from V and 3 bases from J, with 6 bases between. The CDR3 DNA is TGTGCCAGCACTACCGAAGAGACCCAGTACTTC. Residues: CASTTEETQYF.

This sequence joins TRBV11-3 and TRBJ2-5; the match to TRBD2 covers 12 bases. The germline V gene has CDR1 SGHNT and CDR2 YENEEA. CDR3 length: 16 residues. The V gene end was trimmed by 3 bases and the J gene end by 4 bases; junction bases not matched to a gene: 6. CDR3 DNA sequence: TGTGCCAGCAGCTTCGCTACGGGACTAGCGGGAGAGACCCAGTACTTC. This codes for CASSFATGLAGETQYF.

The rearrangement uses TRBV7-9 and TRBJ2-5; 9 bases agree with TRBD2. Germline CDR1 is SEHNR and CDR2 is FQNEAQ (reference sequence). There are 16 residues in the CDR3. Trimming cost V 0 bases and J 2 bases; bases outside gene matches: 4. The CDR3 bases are TGTGCCAGCAGCTTAGCTGGCCTAGCGGGGCAAGAGACCCAGTACTTC. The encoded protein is CASSLAGLAGQETQYF.

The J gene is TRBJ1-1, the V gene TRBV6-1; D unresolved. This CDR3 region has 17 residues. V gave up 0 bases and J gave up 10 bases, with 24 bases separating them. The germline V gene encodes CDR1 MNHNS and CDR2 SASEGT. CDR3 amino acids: CASSEAPFAVTLYPAFF. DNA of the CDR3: TGTGCCAGCAGTGAAGCCCCATTTGCTGTGACATTATACCCAGCTTTCTTT.

CDR3 in amino acids: CASSLDRLSNSNEKLFF. The CDR3 DNA is TGCGCCAGCAGCCTGGACAGGCTAAGTAATTCTAATGAAAAACTGTTTTTT. The genes are TRBV5-1 and TRBJ1-4; 7 bases map to TRBD1. V gave up 4 bases and J gave up 3 bases; unmatched junction bases: 12. This CDR3 region has 17 residues. CDR1 SGHRS and CDR2 YFSETQ come from the germline V gene. The whole variable domain, filled in from reference TRBV5-1 and TRBJ1-4, reads KAGVTQTPRYLIKTRGQQVTLSCSPISGHRSVSWYQQTPGQGLQFLFEYFSETQRNKGNFPGRFSGRQFSNSRSEMNVSTLELGDSALYLCASSLDRLSNSNEKLFFGSGTQLSVL.

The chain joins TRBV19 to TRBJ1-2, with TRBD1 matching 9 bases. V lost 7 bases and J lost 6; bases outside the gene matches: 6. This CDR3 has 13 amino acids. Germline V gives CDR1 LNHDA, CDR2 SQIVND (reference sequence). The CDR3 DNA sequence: TGTGCCAGTATAGATAGGACAGGGGATGGCTACACCTTC. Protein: CASIDRTGDGYTF.

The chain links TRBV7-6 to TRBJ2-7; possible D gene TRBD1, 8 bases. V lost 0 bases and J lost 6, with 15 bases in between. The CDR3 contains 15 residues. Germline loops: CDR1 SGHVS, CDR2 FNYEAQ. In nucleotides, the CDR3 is TGTGCCAGCAGCTTAGCGAAACAGGGGGGGGCCGAGCAGTACTTC. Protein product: CASSLAKQGGAEQYF.

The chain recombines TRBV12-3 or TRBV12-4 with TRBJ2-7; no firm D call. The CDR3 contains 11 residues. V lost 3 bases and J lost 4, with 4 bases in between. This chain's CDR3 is CASSLGYEQYF. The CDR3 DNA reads TGTGCCAGCAGTTTGGGTTACGAGCAGTACTTC.

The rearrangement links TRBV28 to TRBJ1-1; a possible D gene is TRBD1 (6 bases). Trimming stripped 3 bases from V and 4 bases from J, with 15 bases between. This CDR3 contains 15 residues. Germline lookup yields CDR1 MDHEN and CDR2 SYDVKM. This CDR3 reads CASSLAARGGTEAFF. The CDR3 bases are TGTGCCAGCAGTTTGGCTGCCAGGGGTGGCACTGAAGCTTTCTTT.

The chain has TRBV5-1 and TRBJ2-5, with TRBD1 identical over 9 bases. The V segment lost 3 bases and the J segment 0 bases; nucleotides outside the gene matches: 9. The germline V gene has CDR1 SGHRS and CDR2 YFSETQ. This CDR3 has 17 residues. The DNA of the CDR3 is TGCGCCAGCAGCTCAGGACAGGGGCTAGAGTACCAAGAGACCCAGTACTTC. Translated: CASSSGQGLEYQETQYF. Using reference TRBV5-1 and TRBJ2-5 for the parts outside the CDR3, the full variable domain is KAGVTQTPRYLIKTRGQQVTLSCSPISGHRSVSWYQQTPGQGLQFLFEYFSETQRNKGNFPGRFSGRQFSNSRSEMNVSTLELGDSALYLCASSSGQGLEYQETQYFGPGTRLLVL.

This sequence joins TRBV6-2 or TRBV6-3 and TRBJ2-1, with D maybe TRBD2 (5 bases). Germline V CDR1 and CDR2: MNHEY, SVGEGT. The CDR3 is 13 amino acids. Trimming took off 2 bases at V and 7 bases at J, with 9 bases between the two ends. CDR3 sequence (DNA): TGTGCCAGCAGTTACGGACTCAGGAATGAGCAGTTCTTC. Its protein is CASSYGLRNEQFF.

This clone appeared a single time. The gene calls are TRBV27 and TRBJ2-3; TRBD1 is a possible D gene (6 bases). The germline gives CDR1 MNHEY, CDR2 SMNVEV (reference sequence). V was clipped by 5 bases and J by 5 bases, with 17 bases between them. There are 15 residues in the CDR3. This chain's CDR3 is CASSTIAGAKDTQYF. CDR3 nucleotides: TGTGCCAGCAGTACCATCGCAGGGGCAAAAGATACGCAGTATTTT.

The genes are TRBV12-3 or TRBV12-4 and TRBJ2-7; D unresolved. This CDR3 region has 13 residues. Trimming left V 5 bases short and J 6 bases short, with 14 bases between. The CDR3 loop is CASSPAGWGEQYF. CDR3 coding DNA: TGTGCCAGCAGTCCCGCTGGATGGGGCGAGCAGTACTTC.